This T cell receptor beta chain comes out of a study of sequential checkpoint blockade in melanoma. The CDR3 runs to 15 residues. J gave up 3 bases and V 1 base, and 3 bases lay outside the gene matches. CDR1 and CDR2 (germline): MGHRA, YSYEKL. The treatment denotes: randomized to nivolumab then ipilimumab (arm A) or the reverse (arm B). Some clones are missing from TCRdb's copy, which holds only in-frame ones; the method was immunoSEQ multiplex PCR. The sample has about 19,000 clones, roughly 66% seen once; the top ten hold roughly 21%. Sequenced material: CD8+ T cells sorted from blood (inferred from file names), taken from a patient given nivolumab and ipilimumab in sequence. V and J are TRBV4-1 and TRBJ2-7; 10 bases line up with TRBD2. The origin of this receptor is a human donor with melanoma. CDR3 coding DNA: TGCGCCAGCAGCCAAGGGTCTAGCGGGAGCTACGAGCAGTACTTC. This encodes CASSQGSSGSYEQYF.